These 31 T cell receptor beta chains were sequenced from one sample in a study of blood T cell repertoires in COVID-19. Using immunoSEQ multiplex PCR, the repertoire was profiled, and TCRdb retains in-frame clones only, with some absent. The sample shows approximately 260,000 clones, approximately 90% of them seen only once. Specimen: PBMCs or T cells enriched from blood (not recorded which). Every receptor here comes from a woman aged 25-40 years with acute COVID-19.

This clone was detected only once. V usage is TRBV2 and J usage is TRBJ1-1; the D is unclear. This CDR3 contains 12 residues. Germline lookup yields CDR1 SNHLY and CDR2 FYNNEI. CDR3 amino acids: CAFRLGNTEAFF. CDR3 DNA sequence: TGTGCTTTTAGACTGGGGAACACTGAAGCTTTCTTT.

The chain combines TRBV5-5 with TRBJ2-1, with 12 nucleotides matching TRBD2. The CDR3 loop spans 13 amino acids. The trim removed 3 bases at V and 15 bases at J, leaving 7 bases unmatched. Germline-derived CDR1 and CDR2 are SGHKS and YYEKEE (reference sequence). CDR3 DNA sequence: TGTGCCAGCAGCTCAGTGACTAGCGGGGGTGCGTTCTTC. Protein product: CASSSVTSGGAFF. Combining the CDR3 with reference TRBV5-5 and TRBJ2-1 gives the whole variable domain DAGVTQSPTHLIKTRGQQVTLRCSPISGHKSVSWYQQVLGQGPQFIFQYYEKEERGRGNFPDRFSARQFPNYSSELNVNALLLGDSALYLCASSSVTSGGAFFGPGTRLTVL.

This chain links TRBV7-2 with TRBJ2-3, with D uncertain. Germline V lookup: CDR1 SGHTA, CDR2 FQGNSA. The CDR3 consists of 16 residues. Trimming took off 1 base at V and 2 bases at J, with 13 bases between the two ends. The CDR3 sequence is CASSLGADLFTDTQYF. The CDR3 DNA reads TGTGCCAGCAGCTTAGGCGCGGATCTCTTCACAGATACGCAGTATTTT.

J is TRBJ1-2 and V is TRBV7-2, with D possibly being TRBD1 (6 bases). Trimming took 1 base from V and 2 from J, leaving 14 bases between them. Germline V CDR1 and CDR2: SGHTA, FQGNSA. The CDR3 is 16 residues long. CDR3 region: CASSLVELDRNYGYTF. The CDR3 DNA follows: TGTGCCAGCAGCTTAGTCGAGCTGGACAGAAACTATGGCTACACCTTC.

The CDR3 coding sequence is TGTGCCACCAGCAGAGATTCGACAGTCTTTCTCTACGAGCAGTACTTC. Protein sequence: CATSRDSTVFLYEQYF. The chain is built from TRBV15 and TRBJ2-7, with D maybe TRBD1 (5 bases). The V end was cut by 0 bases, the J end by 3 bases, with 15 bases between. Germline V gene sequence: CDR1 LNHNV, CDR2 YYDKDF (reference sequence). This CDR3 contains 16 residues.

V gene TRBV9 combines with J gene TRBJ1-3; 10 bases fit TRBD1. V gave up 7 bases and J gave up 0 bases; unmatched junction bases: 7. CDR3 length equals 16 residues. In germline, CDR1 is SGDLS, CDR2 YYNGEE. The DNA of the CDR3 is TGTGCCAGCCATGACAGGGGGCGGTACTCTGGAAACACCATATATTTT. It specifies CASHDRGRYSGNTIYF.

Only a few counts were recorded for this clone. The CDR3 bases are TGTGCCAGCAGCCAAGTTCCGGGACAGAAGAACACTGAAGCTTTCTTT. Its protein is CASSQVPGQKNTEAFF. This chain joins TRBV4-2 and TRBJ1-1, with 7 bases fitting TRBD1. Germline V gives CDR1 LGHNA, CDR2 YNFKEQ. This CDR3 region has 16 residues. The trim removed 1 base at V and 1 base at J, leaving 6 bases unmatched.

The genes are TRBV7-2 and TRBJ1-2, with TRBD1 matching over 8 bases. The length of the CDR3 is 14 residues. Looked up from germline, CDR1 is SGHTA and CDR2 is FQGNSA. With 5 bases clipped from V and 4 bases from J, the junction kept 6 bases outside the gene matches. The DNA of the CDR3 is TGTGCCAGCAGCCCCCTCACAGGGGGCTATGGCTACACCTTC. This sequence encodes CASSPLTGGYGYTF.

Written as DNA, the CDR3 is TGTGCCAGCAACCCCGGGACAGGGGGCACTGAAGCTTTCTTT. Protein product: CASNPGTGGTEAFF. The rearrangement joins TRBV28 to TRBJ1-1, with 11 bases fitting TRBD1. Germline trimming cut 7 bases from V and 4 bases from J; bases unmatched to any gene: 5. Germline loops: CDR1 MDHEN, CDR2 SYDVKM. This CDR3 comprises 14 residues. Supplemented by reference TRBV28 and TRBJ1-1, the full variable domain reads DVKVTQSSRYLVKRTGEKVFLECVQDMDHENMFWYRQDPGLGLRLIYFSYDVKMKEKGDIPEGYSVSREKKERFSLILESASTNQTSMYLCASNPGTGGTEAFFGQGTRLTVV.

The genes are TRBV6-2 or TRBV6-3 and TRBJ2-2; 7 bases line up with TRBD1. Germline loops: CDR1 MNHEY, CDR2 SVGEGT. The CDR3 consists of 17 residues. V dropped 5 bases and J dropped 0; count of bases not matched to a gene: 9. CDR3 region: CASSLHDRVTNTGELFF. The CDR3 region has the DNA TGTGCCAGCAGTCTACATGACAGGGTGACGAACACCGGGGAGCTGTTTTTT.

The J gene is TRBJ1-2, the V gene TRBV27, with TRBD1 identical over 9 bases. V was clipped by 8 bases and J by 2 bases; unmatched bases: 3. The CDR3 consists of 13 residues. The germline V gene has CDR1 MNHEY and CDR2 SMNVEV (reference sequence). CDR3 region: CASSGTGNYGYTF. CDR3 nucleotide sequence: TGTGCCAGCTCCGGGACAGGGAACTATGGCTACACCTTC.

This clone was counted only a few times. The rearrangement uses TRBV2 and TRBJ2-1; D call uncertain. Germline CDR1 SNHLY, CDR2 FYNNEI. V was cut by 2 bases and J by 10 bases, with 6 bases left in between. CDR3 size: 11 residues. In nucleotides, the CDR3 is TGTGCCAGCAGTGAATTCGGGGAGCAGTTCTTC. Translation: CASSEFGEQFF.

CDR3 loop: CASSFGLAGYNEQFF. CDR3 bases: TGTGCCAGCAGTTTCGGACTAGCGGGCTACAATGAGCAGTTCTTC. The chain couples TRBV27 to TRBJ2-1; 11 positions match TRBD2. This CDR3 region has 15 residues. Germline V lookup: CDR1 MNHEY, CDR2 SMNVEV (reference sequence). Trimming cost V 3 bases and J 3 bases; bases outside gene matches: 1.

V and J are TRBV6-5 and TRBJ2-1; no reliable D call. Trimming pared 6 bases from V and 9 bases from J, leaving 9 bases between. The germline gives CDR1 MNHEY, CDR2 SVGAGI. CDR3 length equals 11 residues. CDR3 sequence (DNA): TGTGCCAGCAGCCGTAGTACTGAGCAGTTCTTC. Amino acid sequence: CASSRSTEQFF.

V gene TRBV3-1 (or the pseudogene TRBV3-2) combines with J gene TRBJ2-1; 9 bases are a match to TRBD2. Germline values: CDR1 LGHDT, CDR2 YNNKEL (reference sequence). CDR3 length: 15 amino acids. The V gene end was trimmed by 0 bases and the J gene end by 7 bases; junction bases not matched to a gene: 4. CDR3 residues: CASSQDSGRVNEQFF. DNA for the CDR3: TGTGCCAGCAGCCAAGATAGCGGGAGAGTTAATGAGCAGTTCTTC.

This rearrangement joins TRBV5-6 to TRBJ1-6; unclear D gene. V lost 4 bases, J lost 4 bases, and 12 bases lay in between. This CDR3 has 15 residues. From germline, CDR1 is SGHDT and CDR2 YYEEEE. DNA of the CDR3: TGTGCCAGCAGCCCGCGGGTACTTTATAATTCACCCCTCCACTTT. It is translated as CASSPRVLYNSPLHF. The full variable domain, with the rest looked up from reference TRBV5-6 and TRBJ1-6, is DAGVTQSPTHLIKTRGQQVTLRCSPKSGHDTVSWYQQALGQGPQFIFQYYEEEERQRGNFPDRFSGHQFPNYSSELNVNALLLGDSALYLCASSPRVLYNSPLHFGNGTRLTVT.

This clone was picked up a small number of times. The CDR3 sequence: CASSAPQGMDTEAFF. CDR3 bases: TGTGCCAGCAGCGCTCCACAGGGGATGGACACTGAAGCTTTCTTT. V usage is TRBV7-9 and J usage is TRBJ1-1, with 7 nucleotides matching TRBD1. Trimming removed 5 bases from V and 3 bases from J; junction bases left unmatched: 9. The CDR3 contains 15 residues. Germline loops: CDR1 SEHNR, CDR2 FQNEAQ (reference sequence). Based on the CDR3 plus reference TRBV7-9 and TRBJ1-1, the full variable domain is DTGVSQNPRHKITKRGQNVTFRCDPISEHNRLYWYRQTLGQGPEFLTYFQNEAQLEKSRLLSDRFSAERPKGSFSTLEIQRTEQGDSAMYLCASSAPQGMDTEAFFGQGTRLTVV.

The chain carries TRBV11-2 and TRBJ1-6; D not certain. The ends were cut back, 1 base at V and 0 bases at J, with 7 bases in the middle. The CDR3 is 16 residues long. Germline V gene data show CDR1 as SGHAT and CDR2 as FQNNGV. For the CDR3, the DNA is TGTGCCAGCAGCTTAGGGCAGAACTCCTATAATTCACCCCTCCACTTT. Translating it yields CASSLGQNSYNSPLHF.

The V gene is TRBV11-2, the J gene TRBJ1-4, with 10 bases that match TRBD1. Looked up from germline, CDR1 is SGHAT and CDR2 is FQNNGV. This CDR3 is built from 14 residues. The V segment lost 3 bases and the J segment 5 bases; nucleotides outside the gene matches: 0. The CDR3 loop reads CASSLGQGNEKLFF. CDR3 bases: TGTGCCAGCAGCTTGGGACAGGGGAATGAAAAACTGTTTTTT.

This clone was seen just once. This sequence joins TRBV7-6 and TRBJ1-3; D is ambiguous. Trimming removed 7 bases from V and 1 base from J, with 23 bases in between. Germline V gene lookup returns CDR1 SGHVS and CDR2 FNYEAQ. CDR3 length: 18 amino acids. CDR3: CASNLGPATPFSGNTIYF. CDR3 nucleotide sequence: TGTGCCAGCAACCTTGGGCCAGCTACACCGTTTTCTGGAAACACCATATATTTT.

The chain uses TRBV5-4 and TRBJ1-5, with 8 bases fitting TRBD1. This CDR3 has 15 amino acids. V lost 4 bases, J lost 2 bases, and 5 bases stayed unmatched. The germline gives CDR1 SGHNT, CDR2 YYREEE (reference sequence). CDR3 bases: TGTGCCAGCAGCAATGGACAGGGTGGCAATCAGCCCCAGCATTTT. Translated: CASSNGQGGNQPQHF.

The chain joins TRBV5-1 to TRBJ2-1; 13 bases are a match to TRBD2. The CDR3 spans 15 residues. The V gene end was trimmed by 3 bases and the J gene end by 9 bases; junction bases not matched to a gene: 6. Germline loops: CDR1 SGHRS, CDR2 YFSETQ. CDR3 amino acids: CASSSGLAGLSEQFF. In DNA, the CDR3 is TGCGCCAGCAGCTCGGGACTAGCGGGGTTGAGTGAGCAGTTCTTC.

V usage is TRBV4-2 and J usage is TRBJ2-4; D unresolved. CDR3 size: 16 residues. V was trimmed by 0 bases and J by 3 bases, leaving 12 bases between them. Germline lookup yields CDR1 LGHNA and CDR2 YNFKEQ. The DNA for the CDR3 is TGTGCCAGCAGCCAAGATTCGAGTGCAAGCAAAAACATTCAGTACTTC. Translation: CASSQDSSASKNIQYF.

The genes are TRBV10-1 and TRBJ1-5, with unresolved D. The CDR3 has 12 amino acids. Trimming removed 5 bases at V and 6 bases at J, with 8 bases between. Germline loops: CDR1 WNHNN, CDR2 SYGVQD (reference sequence). CDR3 bases: TGCGCCAGCAGTTCCCCCGGTCAGCCCCAGCATTTT. As protein: CASSSPGQPQHF.

In this sample, this clone turned up once. The chain links TRBV5-1 to TRBJ1-6; D may be TRBD1 (5 bases). The CDR3 loop spans 14 amino acids. V shed 1 base and J shed 8 bases, with 10 bases lying between them. CDR1 and CDR2 (germline): SGHRS, YFSETQ. The CDR3 spells CASSLTGVDSPLHF. The CDR3 DNA reads TGCGCCAGCAGCTTGACGGGGGTGGATTCACCCCTCCACTTT.

This clone came up a few times. This sequence joins TRBV19 and TRBJ1-1, with D perhaps matching TRBD1 (6 bases). Per the germline V gene, CDR1 is LNHDA and CDR2 is SQIVND (reference sequence). V shed 4 bases and J shed 2 bases, with 11 bases lying between them. The CDR3 loop spans 14 amino acids. CDR3 DNA sequence: TGTGCCAGTAGTAATCCCAGGGGAAACACTGAAGCTTTCTTT. It translates to CASSNPRGNTEAFF.

The V call is TRBV5-1, the J call TRBJ1-5; the match to TRBD1 covers 7 bases. The J segment lost 7 bases and the V segment lost 4 bases, leaving 8 bases of the junction unmatched. Germline CDR1 and CDR2: SGHRS and YFSETQ. The CDR3 has 14 amino acids. CDR3 region: CASSVSGGGQPQHF. The CDR3, as DNA: TGCGCCAGCAGCGTATCAGGGGGTGGACAGCCCCAGCATTTT.

The chain joins TRBV7-2 to TRBJ2-3; perhaps TRBD2 as D (5 bases). Germline assignment: CDR1 SGHTA and CDR2 FQGNSA. This CDR3 is built from 14 residues. Trimming cost V 4 bases and J 1 base, with 9 bases left between them. The DNA of the CDR3 is TGTGCCAGCAGCTCCCAGCGGCGCACAGATACGCAGTATTTT. It specifies CASSSQRRTDTQYF.

The rearrangement links TRBV2 to TRBJ1-5; D is undetermined. CDR1 is SNHLY, CDR2 FYNNEI, per germline. The CDR3 spans 14 residues. V gave up 0 bases and J gave up 5 bases, with 8 bases separating them. The CDR3 nucleotides read TGTGCCAGCAGTGAAGCGCTTCGAGATCAGCCCCAGCATTTT. Residues: CASSEALRDQPQHF.

The V and J genes are TRBV6-6 and TRBJ2-2; TRBD2 agrees at 14 bases. The CDR3 is 16 residues long. The J segment lost 2 bases and the V segment lost 8 bases, leaving 4 bases of the junction unmatched. In germline, CDR1 is MNHNY, CDR2 SVGAGI (reference sequence). The chain's CDR3 is CASGLAGGINTGELFF. In nucleotides, the CDR3 is TGTGCCAGCGGACTAGCGGGAGGTATTAACACCGGGGAGCTGTTTTTT.

The genes are TRBV3-1 (or the pseudogene TRBV3-2) and TRBJ2-6; the match to TRBD2 covers 9 bases. CDR3 length equals 16 residues. Germline CDR1 LGHDT, CDR2 YNNKEL (reference sequence). Trimming removed 4 bases from V and 4 bases from J; junction bases left unmatched: 5. The CDR3 region has the DNA TGTGCCAGCAGCCGCGCGGGGGGGCCCGGGGCCAACGTCCTGACTTTC. Translating gives CASSRAGGPGANVLTF.